This is a list of T cell receptor beta chains from one sample in a study of graft-versus-host responses after intestinal transplantation. Their target antigens are unknown. Assay: immunoSEQ multiplex PCR; the TCRdb copy retains only in-frame clones and omits some. The data show some 90,000 clones, with around 92% seen just once and approximately 0.4% held by the top ten. The sequencing used unstimulated CD8+ T cells sorted from spleen or lymph node cells, collected before transplant. The receptors derive from a human donor who was the organ donor for an intestinal transplant. Both conserved end residues are part of each CDR3. D genes are given only for firm matches. Size values are once, few and many counts, or a class for expanded clones, and some rows have none.

j_gene: TRBJ2-1
d_gene: -
v_gene: TRBV7-9
abundance: -
CDR3nt: TGTGCCAGCAAATTACACCCGACAGAGAGCTCCTACAATGAGCAGTTCTTC
CDR3aa: CASKLHPTESSYNEQFF

j_gene: TRBJ2-5
d_gene: -
v_gene: TRBV7-2
abundance: -
CDR3nt: TGTGCCAGCAGCTTAAGTAACGGGGTTGAGCAGTACTTC
CDR3aa: CASSLSNGVEQYF

j_gene: TRBJ2-7
d_gene: -
v_gene: TRBV7-2
abundance: -
CDR3nt: TGTGCCAGCAGCCCACTCGGGACCTACGAGCAGTACTTC
CDR3aa: CASSPLGTYEQYF

j_gene: TRBJ2-1
d_gene: TRBD1
v_gene: TRBV4-3
abundance: -
CDR3nt: TGCGCCAGCAGCCAAGGTAGGACAGGTAGCTCCTACAATGAGCAGTTCTTC
CDR3aa: CASSQGRTGSSYNEQFF

j_gene: TRBJ2-3
d_gene: -
v_gene: TRBV29-1
abundance: -
CDR3nt: TGCAGCGTTGAGGTAGACACAGATACGCAGTATTTT
CDR3aa: CSVEVDTDTQYF

j_gene: TRBJ2-1
d_gene: -
v_gene: TRBV5-4
abundance: -
CDR3nt: TGTGCCAGCAGACGTACAGGGATGGATGAGCAGTTCTTC
CDR3aa: CASRRTGMDEQFF

j_gene: TRBJ1-1
d_gene: -
v_gene: TRBV25-1
abundance: -
CDR3nt: TGTGCCAGCAGCACAGGTGCTGAAGCTTTCTTT
CDR3aa: CASSTGAEAFF

j_gene: TRBJ2-1
d_gene: -
v_gene: TRBV5-1
abundance: -
CDR3nt: TGCGCCAGCAGCCCAAAGACGGGGATCTCCTACAATGAGCAGTTCTTC
CDR3aa: CASSPKTGISYNEQFF

j_gene: TRBJ2-1
d_gene: -
v_gene: TRBV28
abundance: once
CDR3nt: TGTGCCAGCAGTTTTTTTCGGAATGAGCAGTTCTTC
CDR3aa: CASSFFRNEQFF

j_gene: TRBJ2-7
d_gene: -
v_gene: TRBV6-4
abundance: -
CDR3nt: TGTGCCAGCAGTGAGGAGGGCCCCCTCTCCTACGAGCAGTACTTC
CDR3aa: CASSEEGPLSYEQYF

j_gene: TRBJ1-1
d_gene: TRBD1
v_gene: TRBV4-1
abundance: -
CDR3nt: TGCGCCAGCAGCCTACGACAGGGTAATGAAGCTTTCTTT
CDR3aa: CASSLRQGNEAFF

j_gene: TRBJ1-2
d_gene: -
v_gene: TRBV7-9
abundance: -
CDR3nt: TGTGCCGGCTTAATGGACAGCAACTATGGCTACACCTTC
CDR3aa: CAGLMDSNYGYTF

j_gene: TRBJ2-7
d_gene: -
v_gene: TRBV14
abundance: -
CDR3nt: TGTGCCAGCAGCCTTTCGTCCTACGAGCAGTACTTC
CDR3aa: CASSLSSYEQYF

j_gene: TRBJ1-5
d_gene: -
v_gene: TRBV2
abundance: -
CDR3nt: TGTGCCAGCAGTAGCGGGTTTGGGGAAAATCAGCCCCAGCATTTT
CDR3aa: CASSSGFGENQPQHF

j_gene: TRBJ1-1
d_gene: TRBD1
v_gene: TRBV19
abundance: -
CDR3nt: TGTGCCAATAGAGAACCCGAGGGCGAGGGGGCAGACACTGAAGCTTTCTTT
CDR3aa: CANREPEGEGADTEAFF

j_gene: TRBJ2-3
d_gene: -
v_gene: TRBV4-3
abundance: -
CDR3nt: TGCGCCAGCAGCCAATACCCGTCCGGGGGGCCCGGAGATACGCAGTATTTT
CDR3aa: CASSQYPSGGPGDTQYF

j_gene: TRBJ1-1
d_gene: TRBD1
v_gene: TRBV6-1
abundance: -
CDR3nt: TGTGCCAGCAGCCTGACAGGGTTTGGCACTGAAGCTTTCTTT
CDR3aa: CASSLTGFGTEAFF

j_gene: TRBJ2-7
d_gene: -
v_gene: TRBV21-1
abundance: once
CDR3nt: TGTGCCAGCAGGACTAGCGGGGGGACCTACGAGCAGTACTTC
CDR3aa: CASRTSGGTYEQYF

j_gene: TRBJ1-1
d_gene: -
v_gene: TRBV7-9
abundance: few
CDR3nt: TGTGCCGGAGCAGGACACGGAGCTTTCTTT
CDR3aa: CAGAGHGAFF

j_gene: TRBJ1-1
d_gene: TRBD1
v_gene: TRBV25-1
abundance: -
CDR3nt: TGTGCCAGCAGTGGCGAACAGGGGGCTTACACTGAAGCTTTCTTT
CDR3aa: CASSGEQGAYTEAFF

j_gene: TRBJ2-1
d_gene: TRBD2
v_gene: TRBV11-3
abundance: -
CDR3nt: TGTGCCAGCAGCTTAGTGGGACTAGCGGCTGAGCAGTTCTTC
CDR3aa: CASSLVGLAAEQFF

j_gene: TRBJ2-1
d_gene: TRBD2
v_gene: TRBV4-1
abundance: -
CDR3nt: TGCGCCAGCAGCCACGAGCGGGGGGGCTACAATGAGCAGTTCTTC
CDR3aa: CASSHERGGYNEQFF

j_gene: TRBJ1-5
d_gene: -
v_gene: TRBV9
abundance: -
CDR3nt: TGTGCCAGCAGCGCGGCAGGGTTGAGCAATCAGCCCCAGCATTTT
CDR3aa: CASSAAGLSNQPQHF

j_gene: TRBJ1-1
d_gene: -
v_gene: TRBV27
abundance: -
CDR3nt: TGTGCCAGCAGTTTATTGGGGCGCAGTGACACTGAAGCTTTCTTT
CDR3aa: CASSLLGRSDTEAFF

j_gene: TRBJ2-7
d_gene: -
v_gene: TRBV19
abundance: -
CDR3nt: TGTGCCAGTAGTGCCGGGGATAATTACGAGCAGTACTTC
CDR3aa: CASSAGDNYEQYF

j_gene: TRBJ2-1
d_gene: TRBD2
v_gene: TRBV19
abundance: once
CDR3nt: TGTGCCAGTATGGGCGCCCGACTAGCGGGGGGCGACAATGAGCAGTTCTTC
CDR3aa: CASMGARLAGGDNEQFF

j_gene: TRBJ2-4
d_gene: -
v_gene: TRBV6-1
abundance: -
CDR3nt: TGTGCCAGCAGTGACGGGGATGCCAAAAACATTCAGTACTTC
CDR3aa: CASSDGDAKNIQYF

j_gene: TRBJ1-4
d_gene: -
v_gene: TRBV29-1
abundance: -
CDR3nt: TGCAGCGTTGATGCCCGGACTACTGCAACTAATGAAAAACTGTTTTTT
CDR3aa: CSVDARTTATNEKLFF

j_gene: TRBJ2-7
d_gene: TRBD1
v_gene: TRBV14
abundance: -
CDR3nt: TGTGCCAGCAGCTCGGGACAGGGATCGTCCTACGAGCAGTACTTC
CDR3aa: CASSSGQGSSYEQYF

j_gene: TRBJ2-2
d_gene: -
v_gene: TRBV9
abundance: -
CDR3nt: TGTGCCAGCAGCCCCCGGGGGTCCCCAGTTCCGAACACCGGGGAGCTGTTTTTT
CDR3aa: CASSPRGSPVPNTGELFF

j_gene: TRBJ1-2
d_gene: -
v_gene: TRBV7-3
abundance: -
CDR3nt: TGTGCCAGCAGCTTAGGCAGGGGCTATGGCTACACCTTC
CDR3aa: CASSLGRGYGYTF

j_gene: TRBJ2-7
d_gene: TRBD1
v_gene: TRBV19
abundance: -
CDR3nt: TGTGCCAGTAGTGGTGGGACAGGCTCCTACGAGCAGTACTTC
CDR3aa: CASSGGTGSYEQYF

j_gene: TRBJ1-2
d_gene: TRBD1
v_gene: TRBV4-1
abundance: -
CDR3nt: TGCGCCAGCAGCCAAGAAGGAGGGACAGGAGCTTATGGCTACACCTTC
CDR3aa: CASSQEGGTGAYGYTF

j_gene: TRBJ1-1
d_gene: TRBD1
v_gene: TRBV6-1
abundance: -
CDR3nt: TGTGCCAGCAGTGAAGTGGGGACAGGGCAAACTGAAGCTTTCTTT
CDR3aa: CASSEVGTGQTEAFF

j_gene: TRBJ2-7
d_gene: -
v_gene: TRBV7-9
abundance: -
CDR3nt: TGTGCCAGCAGCTTCAGGGGATCCTACGAGCAGTACTTC
CDR3aa: CASSFRGSYEQYF

j_gene: TRBJ2-7
d_gene: TRBD1
v_gene: TRBV7-2
abundance: -
CDR3nt: TGTGCCAGCAGCATGACAGGGGGGTACGAGCAGTACTTC
CDR3aa: CASSMTGGYEQYF

j_gene: TRBJ2-2
d_gene: TRBD2
v_gene: TRBV19
abundance: -
CDR3nt: TGTGCCAGTCCTCGGTGGGGGACTATGAACACCGGGGAGCTGTTTTTT
CDR3aa: CASPRWGTMNTGELFF

j_gene: TRBJ2-5
d_gene: -
v_gene: TRBV28
abundance: -
CDR3nt: TGTGCCAGCAGCCCCTTGGGGGAGGTTGGGCAAGAGACCCAGTACTTC
CDR3aa: CASSPLGEVGQETQYF

j_gene: TRBJ2-1
d_gene: TRBD2
v_gene: TRBV4-1
abundance: -
CDR3nt: TGCGCCAGCAGCGAAGGGGGTGCGGGGGGGGGCAATGAGCAGTTCTTC
CDR3aa: CASSEGGAGGGNEQFF

j_gene: TRBJ1-2
d_gene: -
v_gene: TRBV5-1
abundance: -
CDR3nt: TGCGCCAGCAGCTGGCAAGGAGACCCTAACTATGGCTACACCTTC
CDR3aa: CASSWQGDPNYGYTF

j_gene: TRBJ2-1
d_gene: -
v_gene: TRBV7-6
abundance: -
CDR3nt: TGTGCCAGCAGCTTATCAGGGGAGCAGTTCTTC
CDR3aa: CASSLSGEQFF

j_gene: TRBJ1-2
d_gene: -
v_gene: TRBV7-2
abundance: -
CDR3nt: TGTGCCAGCAGCCACTCTTCGCCTGGCACACTATTTTATGGCTACACCTTC
CDR3aa: CASSHSSPGTLFYGYTF

j_gene: TRBJ1-1
d_gene: TRBD1
v_gene: TRBV4-2
abundance: -
CDR3nt: TGTGCCAGCAGCCAAGATCTGGGGACAGGGTTAGGGCTGAACACTGAAGCTTTCTTT
CDR3aa: CASSQDLGTGLGLNTEAFF

j_gene: TRBJ1-2
d_gene: TRBD1
v_gene: TRBV7-9
abundance: -
CDR3nt: TGTGCCAGCAGCTCGACACGGACAGGCGAAGCTAACTATGGCTACACCTTC
CDR3aa: CASSSTRTGEANYGYTF

j_gene: TRBJ2-2
d_gene: -
v_gene: TRBV28
abundance: -
CDR3nt: TGTGCCAGCAGTTTCCGGGGTTCGGACGGGGAGCTGTTTTTT
CDR3aa: CASSFRGSDGELFF

j_gene: TRBJ2-1
d_gene: TRBD2
v_gene: TRBV6-6
abundance: -
CDR3nt: TGTGCCAGCAGTTACTCCACTAGCGGGGGTCCCAATGAGCAGTTCTTC
CDR3aa: CASSYSTSGGPNEQFF

j_gene: TRBJ1-1
d_gene: -
v_gene: TRBV29-1
abundance: -
CDR3nt: TGCAGCGTCGGTGAAGCTTTCTTT
CDR3aa: CSVGEAFF

j_gene: TRBJ2-3
d_gene: -
v_gene: TRBV11-3
abundance: once
CDR3nt: TGTGCCAGCAGCCCCAGGACAGGCGGGGCAGATACGCAGTATTTT
CDR3aa: CASSPRTGGADTQYF

j_gene: TRBJ1-2
d_gene: -
v_gene: TRBV4-1
abundance: -
CDR3nt: TGCGCCAGCACCTACGACGGGACTGCTAACTATGGCTACACCTTC
CDR3aa: CASTYDGTANYGYTF

j_gene: TRBJ1-5
d_gene: -
v_gene: TRBV4-2
abundance: -
CDR3nt: TGTGCCAGCAGCCAAGATGGGGGGCGGGGGGTGAGCAATCAGCCCCAGCATTTT
CDR3aa: CASSQDGGRGVSNQPQHF

j_gene: TRBJ1-2
d_gene: -
v_gene: TRBV7-8
abundance: -
CDR3nt: TGTGCCAGCAGCTTAGCGCCATCAGTGTTCTATGGCTACACCTTC
CDR3aa: CASSLAPSVFYGYTF

j_gene: TRBJ1-1
d_gene: -
v_gene: TRBV7-3
abundance: -
CDR3nt: TGTGCCAGCAGCTTAAAGGGGGGGGGCACTGAAGCTTTCTTT
CDR3aa: CASSLKGGGTEAFF

j_gene: TRBJ2-1
d_gene: TRBD2
v_gene: TRBV7-9
abundance: -
CDR3nt: TGTGCCAGCAGCTCCCGGACTAGCGGGGGGCAAAATGAGCAGTTCTTC
CDR3aa: CASSSRTSGGQNEQFF

j_gene: TRBJ2-5
d_gene: TRBD2
v_gene: TRBV7-2
abundance: once
CDR3nt: TGTGCCAGCAGCTTAGACCCAGCGGGGGGAGAGACCCAGTACTTC
CDR3aa: CASSLDPAGGETQYF

j_gene: TRBJ2-7
d_gene: -
v_gene: TRBV13
abundance: -
CDR3nt: TGTGCCAGCAGCCTAGAGGGGGAGATGAGCGAGCAGTACTTC
CDR3aa: CASSLEGEMSEQYF